This T cell receptor beta chain came from a study of CD8+ T cells in alopecia areata. Extracted RNA was reverse transcribed, and the resulting cDNA served as sequencing template. Data came from immunoSEQ multiplex PCR; TCRdb stores just in-frame clones and leaves some out. Sampling found over 100,000 clones, none seen once. A note on this clone: Gene labels here are mouse ones. The read is 4 residues too short to cover the CDR3 end, so that end is filled in from the germline J gene. Other DNA sequences within the sample encode an identical CDR3.

CDR1 is NSQYPW and CDR2 is LRSPGD in the germline V gene (reference sequence). The J segment lost 4 bases and the V segment lost 3 bases, leaving 6 bases of the junction unmatched. The CDR3 totals 16 residues. This chain joins TRBV1 and TRBJ1-1; 12 bases line up with TRBD1. The sequencing sample was made of lesional skin. This TCR derives from a C3H/HeJ mouse with alopecia areata. The strain is characterized by the MHC haplotype H2-k. The sequenced part of the CDR3 DNA is TGCACCTGCAGTGCGGGGACAGGGGGCAGGGGCACA. This translates into CTCSAGTGGRGT. The entire CDR3 sequence reads CTCSAGTGGRGTEVFF.